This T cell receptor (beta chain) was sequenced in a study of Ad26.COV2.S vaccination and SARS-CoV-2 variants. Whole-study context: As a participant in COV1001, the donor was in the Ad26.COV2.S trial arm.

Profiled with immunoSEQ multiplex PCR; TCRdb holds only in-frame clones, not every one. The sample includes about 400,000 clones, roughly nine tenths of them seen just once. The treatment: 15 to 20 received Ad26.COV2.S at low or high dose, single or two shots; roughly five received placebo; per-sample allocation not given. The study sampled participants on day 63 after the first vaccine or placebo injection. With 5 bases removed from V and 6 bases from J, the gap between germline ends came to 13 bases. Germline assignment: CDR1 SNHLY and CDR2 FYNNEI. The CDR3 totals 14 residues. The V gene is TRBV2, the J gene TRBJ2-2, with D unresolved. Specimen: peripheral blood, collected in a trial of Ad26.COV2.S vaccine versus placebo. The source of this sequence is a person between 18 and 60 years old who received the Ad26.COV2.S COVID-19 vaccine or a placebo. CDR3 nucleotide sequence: TGTGCCAGCAGTTCCTCGGTGCACCCCGGGGAGCTGTTTTTT. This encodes CASSSSVHPGELFF.